Below are 10 T cell receptor beta chains sequenced from a single sample in a study of long-term antiretroviral therapy in people with HIV. The libraries were made with immunoSEQ v3.0 at survey level. Profiling relied on immunoSEQ multiplex PCR, and the TCRdb table lists in-frame clones only, not all of them. Of tens of thousands of clones in the sample, approximately 86% were seen once. The sample was unsorted PBMCs, taken 3 years after starting antiretroviral therapy. The receptors were sampled from a man in his forties with HIV.

The chain joins TRBV18 to TRBJ2-3; 13 bases agree with TRBD2. This CDR3 comprises 17 residues. V trimming: 3 bases; J trimming: 5 bases; junction bases outside the gene matches: 8. The germline V gene encodes CDR1 KGHSH and CDR2 LQKENI. As DNA, the CDR3 is TGTGCCAGCTCACCTCCGAAGAGACTAGCGGGAGGAGATACGCAGTATTTT. Its translation is CASSPPKRLAGGDTQYF.

V gene TRBV6-1 combines with J gene TRBJ1-2; possibly TRBD1 for D (6 bases). Trimming cost V 2 bases and J 4 bases, with 11 bases left between them. The CDR3 is made up of 14 amino acids. CDR1 and CDR2 (germline): MNHNS, SASEGT. Here the CDR3 DNA reads TGTGCCAGCAGTGAAACCAGGGGTCCCTATGGCTACACCTTC. This encodes CASSETRGPYGYTF.

The V and J genes are TRBV28 and TRBJ1-4; D gene unclear. CDR1 MDHEN and CDR2 SYDVKM come from the germline V gene. The CDR3 totals 16 residues. V was pared by 2 bases and J by 0 bases, with 10 bases between. This CDR3 reads CASSLPGPATNEKLFF. In DNA form, the CDR3 reads TGTGCCAGCAGTTTACCAGGCCCCGCAACTAATGAAAAACTGTTTTTT.

The chain has TRBV2 and TRBJ1-1; no definite D call. CDR3 length: 15 amino acids. Deletions cut 2 bases from V and 0 bases from J, with 10 bases between. Germline loops: CDR1 SNHLY, CDR2 FYNNEI. CDR3 nucleotide sequence: TGTGCCAGCAGTGAATACGATCTCTTGAACACTGAAGCTTTCTTT. Its translation: CASSEYDLLNTEAFF.

This chain uses TRBV2 with TRBJ1-1; TRBD1 aligns across 7 bases. Germline-derived CDR1 and CDR2 are SNHLY and FYNNEI. The V segment lost 2 bases and the J segment 4 bases; nucleotides outside the gene matches: 10. The CDR3 runs to 16 residues. CDR3: CASSERAGGRGTEAFF. The CDR3 DNA is TGTGCCAGCAGTGAAAGGGCAGGGGGTCGAGGCACTGAAGCTTTCTTT.

In nucleotides, the CDR3 is TGTGCCAGCAGTTTGGGGTGGAGCCCCGAGCAGTTCTTC. It is translated as CASSLGWSPEQFF. The chain joins TRBV27 to TRBJ2-1; D remains ambiguous. Germline lookup yields CDR1 MNHEY and CDR2 SMNVEV (reference sequence). Between the trimmed V and J ends, which lost 3 bases and 10 bases, there was a span of 13 bases. The CDR3 is made up of 13 amino acids.

This clone has only a few counts. The chain has TRBV7-9 and TRBJ1-6, with 9 bases aligning to TRBD1. V shed 5 bases, J shed 8 bases, and the junction held 16 bases outside the gene matches. The CDR3 runs to 18 residues. The V gene's germline CDR1 is SEHNR and CDR2 FQNEAQ (reference sequence). The CDR3 protein is CASSPGTGYASGYSPLHF. In nucleotides, the CDR3 is TGTGCCAGCAGCCCCGGGACAGGGTATGCTTCCGGATATTCACCCCTCCACTTT. The full variable domain, its missing parts supplied by reference TRBV7-9 and TRBJ1-6, is DTGVSQNPRHKITKRGQNVTFRCDPISEHNRLYWYRQTLGQGPEFLTYFQNEAQLEKSRLLSDRFSAERPKGSFSTLEIQRTEQGDSAMYLCASSPGTGYASGYSPLHFGNGTRLTVT.

The chain recombines TRBV4-1 with TRBJ2-3; unclear D gene. The V gene's germline CDR1 is MGHRA and CDR2 YSYEKL. This CDR3 region has 15 residues. V gave up 0 bases and J gave up 0 bases, with 7 bases separating them. CDR3: CASSQDGVSTDTQYF. In nucleotides, the CDR3 is TGCGCCAGCAGCCAAGACGGTGTCAGCACAGATACGCAGTATTTT.

The chain is built from TRBV5-1 and TRBJ1-2; possible D gene TRBD1, 6 bases. Germline V CDR1 and CDR2: SGHRS, YFSETQ. This CDR3 comprises 15 residues. The ends were cut back, 2 bases at V and 2 bases at J, with 13 bases in the middle. The CDR3 DNA sequence: TGCGCCAGCAGCTTCCGGCTGGGGGCAAACTATGGCTACACCTTC. This codes for CASSFRLGANYGYTF.

The gene calls are TRBV18 and TRBJ2-1, with a weak D call TRBD2 (6 bases). The CDR3 is made up of 16 amino acids. The germline V and J ends were trimmed by 2 bases and 6 bases, with 17 bases remaining between them. From germline, CDR1 is KGHSH and CDR2 LQKENI. The CDR3 DNA is TGTGCCAGCTCACCATCGGAGGGACCGATGTCCAATGAGCAGTTCTTC. Its translation is CASSPSEGPMSNEQFF.